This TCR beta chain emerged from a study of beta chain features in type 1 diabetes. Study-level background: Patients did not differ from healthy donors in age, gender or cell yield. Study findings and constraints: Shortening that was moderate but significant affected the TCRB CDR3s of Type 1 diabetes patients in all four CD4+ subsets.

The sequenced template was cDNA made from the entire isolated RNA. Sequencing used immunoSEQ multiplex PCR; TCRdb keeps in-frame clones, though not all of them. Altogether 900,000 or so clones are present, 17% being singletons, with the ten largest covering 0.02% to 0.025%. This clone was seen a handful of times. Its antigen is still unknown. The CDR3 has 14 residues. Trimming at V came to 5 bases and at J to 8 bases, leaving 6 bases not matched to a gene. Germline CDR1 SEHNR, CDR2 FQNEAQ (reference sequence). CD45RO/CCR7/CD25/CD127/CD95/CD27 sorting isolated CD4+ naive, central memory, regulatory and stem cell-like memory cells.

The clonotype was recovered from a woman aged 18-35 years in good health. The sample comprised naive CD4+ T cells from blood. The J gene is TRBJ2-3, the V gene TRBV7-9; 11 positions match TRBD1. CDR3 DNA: TGTGCCAGCAGCCGAGGACAGGGGGCGGGTACGCAGTATTTT. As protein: CASSRGQGAGTQYF.